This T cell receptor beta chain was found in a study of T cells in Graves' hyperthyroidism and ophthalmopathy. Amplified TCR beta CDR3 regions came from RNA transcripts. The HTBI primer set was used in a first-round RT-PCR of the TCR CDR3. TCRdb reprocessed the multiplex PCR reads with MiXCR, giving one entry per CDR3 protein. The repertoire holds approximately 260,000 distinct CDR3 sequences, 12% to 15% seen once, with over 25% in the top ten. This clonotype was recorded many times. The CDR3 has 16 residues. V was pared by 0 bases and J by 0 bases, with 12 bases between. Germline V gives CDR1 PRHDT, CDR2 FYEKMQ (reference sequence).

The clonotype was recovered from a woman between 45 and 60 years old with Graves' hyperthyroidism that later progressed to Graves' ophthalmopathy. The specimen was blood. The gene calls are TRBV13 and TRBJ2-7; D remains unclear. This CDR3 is CASSLGFKAPSYEQYF. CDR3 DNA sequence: TGTGCCAGCAGCTTAGGGTTCAAGGCGCCCTCCTACGAGCAGTACTTC.